This TCR beta chain was retrieved from a study of technical replicates of blood from several donors. This clone came up a few times. Profiled with immunoSEQ multiplex PCR; TCRdb holds only in-frame clones, not every one. Of 70,000 or so clones in the sample, 80% to 95% were seen once. Germline values: CDR1 ENHRY, CDR2 SYGVKD. The CDR3 runs to 14 residues. V lost 4 bases, J lost 5 bases, and 14 bases lay in between. Sequencing was performed on T cells isolated from PBMCs. V is TRBV10-3 and J is TRBJ1-1; D is uncertain. The receptor was derived from a human donor in good health. The CDR3 coding sequence is TGTGCCATCAGTGCTGCGACTAGAGAAACTGAAGCTTTCTTT. Its protein product is CAISAATRETEAFF.